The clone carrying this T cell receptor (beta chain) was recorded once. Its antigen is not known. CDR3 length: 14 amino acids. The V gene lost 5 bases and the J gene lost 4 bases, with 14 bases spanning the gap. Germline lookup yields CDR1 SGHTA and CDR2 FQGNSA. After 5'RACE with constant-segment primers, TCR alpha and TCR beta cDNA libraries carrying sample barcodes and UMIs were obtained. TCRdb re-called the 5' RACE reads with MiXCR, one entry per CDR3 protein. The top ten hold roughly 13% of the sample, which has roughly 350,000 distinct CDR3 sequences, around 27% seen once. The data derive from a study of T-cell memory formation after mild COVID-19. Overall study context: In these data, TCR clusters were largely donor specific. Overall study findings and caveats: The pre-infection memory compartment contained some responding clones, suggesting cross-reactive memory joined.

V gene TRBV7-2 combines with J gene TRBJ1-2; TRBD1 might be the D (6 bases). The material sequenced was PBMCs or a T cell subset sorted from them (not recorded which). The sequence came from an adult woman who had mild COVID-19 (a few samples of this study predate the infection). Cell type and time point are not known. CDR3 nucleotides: TGTGCCAGCAGCAAACAGGGAATCTCCTATGGCTACACCTTC. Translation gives CASSKQGISYGYTF.